This T cell receptor beta chain was sequenced during a study of blood T cells in healthy people across ages. With a J-beta primer mix and a sample-barcoded 5' primer, a second PCR ran 7 to 11 cycles. TCRdb recomputed calls from the 5' RACE reads with MiXCR, one row per CDR3 protein. Among about 1,800,000 distinct CDR3 sequences, 28% were seen once, and the ten largest hold 7.7%. With 5 bases removed from V and 0 bases from J, the gap between germline ends came to 7 bases. Germline loops: CDR1 SGHTA, CDR2 FQGTGA. CDR3 length: 13 amino acids. Sequencing used blood. The gene calls are TRBV7-3 and TRBJ1-2; D uncertain. This TCR was sampled from a woman aged 25 to 39 in good health. CDR3 sequence (DNA): TGTGCCAGCAGCCAAACTCCTAACTATGGCTACACCTTC. Translation: CASSQTPNYGYTF.